The 23 T cell receptor beta chains below were found in one sample sequenced in a study of regulatory T cells in long-lasting Graves disease. Both iRepertoire HTBI primers and Arm-PCR of CDR3 regions were used to build the TCR beta libraries. TCRdb fed the multiplex PCR reads into MiXCR, producing one record per CDR3 protein. The sample yields approximately 300,000 distinct CDR3 sequences, more than 15% seen once. Sample time point: newly diagnosed GD, antithyroid drugs for less than 3 months. Generation of the TCR library employed RNA extracted from PBMCs. Material: peripheral blood mononuclear cells (PBMCs), obtained at new diagnosis, from a patient treated with antithyroid drugs. Every receptor here comes from a female donor with Graves disease.

Many counts were recorded for this clonotype. V is TRBV19 and J is TRBJ1-5, with 8 bases identical to TRBD1. The V segment lost 5 bases and the J segment 1 base; nucleotides outside the gene matches: 16. Per germline, CDR1 LNHDA and CDR2 SQIVND (reference sequence). The CDR3 is 19 residues long. As DNA, the CDR3 is TGTGCCAGTAGTCTCTCGGGCAGGGGGCTCCCCCGGAGCAATCAGCCCCAGCATTTT. Protein product: CASSLSGRGLPRSNQPQHF.

This clonotype was detected many times. The V and J genes are TRBV24-1 and TRBJ2-7; 9 positions match TRBD1. The CDR3 is made up of 16 amino acids. Germline V CDR1 and CDR2: KGHDR, SFDVKD. V was pared by 4 bases and J by 1 base, with 7 bases of the junction left unmatched. The CDR3 bases are TGTGCCACCAGTGAGAGGGACAGGGACCTTTCCTACGAGCAGTACTTC. It yields the protein CATSERDRDLSYEQYF.

This clonotype was found many times. The chain is built from TRBV3-1 and TRBJ2-7; the D gene is possibly TRBD1 (5 bases). Germline V gives CDR1 LGHDT, CDR2 YNNKEL (reference sequence). The CDR3 runs 14 residues. The V and J ends lost 0 bases and 5 bases respectively, with 11 bases between them. The CDR3: CASSQETGIHEQYF. The CDR3 bases are TGTGCCAGCAGCCAAGAAACAGGCATCCACGAGCAGTACTTC.

This clonotype was detected many times. The chain is built from TRBV28 and TRBJ2-3; D gene uncertain. The CDR3 covers 14 residues. V was trimmed by 3 bases and J by 0 bases, leaving 7 bases between them. Germline loops: CDR1 MDHEN, CDR2 SYDVKM. This CDR3 is CASSFGQSTDTQYF. DNA of the CDR3: TGTGCCAGCAGTTTCGGGCAGAGCACAGATACGCAGTATTTT.

In its sample, this clonotype was seen a few times. The chain links TRBV20-1 to TRBJ2-1; D may be TRBD2 (5 bases). V was trimmed by 1 base and J by 4 bases, leaving 14 bases between them. This CDR3 region has 15 residues. The germline CDR1 and CDR2 sequences are DFQATT and SNEGSKA (reference sequence). The CDR3 nucleotides read TGCAGTGCTAGAGGATTGGGGAGAGGGTACAATGAGCAGTTCTTC. Its translation is CSARGLGRGYNEQFF.

The V and J genes are TRBV28 and TRBJ1-2, with D possibly being TRBD1 (6 bases). The CDR3 totals 14 residues. V was shortened by 1 base and J by 4 bases, with 10 bases between the two germline ends. Per the germline V gene, CDR1 is MDHEN and CDR2 is SYDVKM. CDR3 nucleotide sequence: TGTGCCAGCAGTTTATTGGGGGCCGGCTATGGCTACACCTTC. This gives the protein CASSLLGAGYGYTF.

In its sample, this clonotype was seen many times. The genes are TRBV7-8 and TRBJ2-3, with 13 positions matching TRBD2. Germline trimming cut 4 bases from V and 0 bases from J; bases unmatched to any gene: 7. The germline gives CDR1 SGHVS, CDR2 FQNEAQ. This CDR3 is 18 amino acids long. CDR3 DNA sequence: TGTGCCAGCAGCTCCTCCGGGACTAGCGGGACTAGCACAGATACGCAGTATTTT. It is translated as CASSSSGTSGTSTDTQYF. The variable domain in full, completed from reference TRBV7-8 and TRBJ2-3, reads GAGVSQSPRYKVAKRGQDVALRCDPISGHVSLFWYQQALGQGPEFLTYFQNEAQLDKSGLPSDRFFAERPEGSVSTLKIQRTQQEDSAVYLCASSSSGTSGTSTDTQYFGPGTRLTVL.

Points on this clonotype: Since a much larger clone is just one base distant, this may be a read error. The chain carries TRBV9 and TRBJ2-6; tentatively, D is TRBD1 (6 bases). CDR1 and CDR2 (germline): SGDLS, YYNGEE. The CDR3 length is 16 residues. The CDR3 loop is CACSVQQGSGANVLTF. In DNA, the CDR3 is TGTGCCTGCAGCGTCCAACAGGGCTCTGGGGCCAACGTCCTGACTTTC.

This clonotype was recorded at least ten times. V and J are TRBV2 and TRBJ1-1; D unresolved. The germline V gene encodes CDR1 SNHLY and CDR2 FYNNEI. CDR3 size: 19 residues. Trimming removed 10 bases at V and 0 bases at J, with 30 bases between. CDR3 in DNA: TGTGCCAACCGCTCGCCCCGACATAAACGACCGAACATGAACACTGAAGCTTTCTTT. This gives the protein CANRSPRHKRPNMNTEAFF.

J is TRBJ1-4 and V is TRBV27; unclear D gene. CDR1 is MNHEY and CDR2 is SMNVEV in the germline V gene (reference sequence). The CDR3 has 15 residues. V was cut by 3 bases and J by 6 bases, with 14 bases left in between. CDR3 amino acids: CASSLKGFAHEKLFF. CDR3 sequence (DNA): TGTGCCAGCAGTTTGAAGGGATTTGCTCATGAAAAACTGTTTTTT.

This clonotype was detected ten times or more. The chain is built from TRBV2 and TRBJ2-1, with 16 bases that match TRBD2. This CDR3 is 15 amino acids long. Germline V gene data show CDR1 as SNHLY and CDR2 as FYNNEI. The trim removed 6 bases at V and 6 bases at J, leaving 2 bases unmatched. The CDR3 sequence: CASRGLAGGSNEQFF. In DNA form, the CDR3 reads TGTGCCAGCAGGGGACTAGCGGGAGGGAGCAATGAGCAGTTCTTC.

This clonotype was picked up a small number of times. The rearrangement joins TRBV6-1 to TRBJ2-2; 11 bases line up with TRBD2. There are 19 residues in the CDR3. Germline-derived CDR1 and CDR2 are MNHNS and SASEGT. V dropped 7 bases and J dropped 4; count of bases not matched to a gene: 17. CDR3 in DNA: TGTGCCAGCATTCCCGGGACTAGCGGTTTGGTCCCATTCACCGGGGAGCTGTTTTTT. This codes for CASIPGTSGLVPFTGELFF.

This clonotype was detected ten times or more. The chain has TRBV9 and TRBJ1-1; D is ambiguous. The V gene's germline CDR1 is SGDLS and CDR2 YYNGEE. Between the trimmed V and J ends, which lost 4 bases and 1 base, there was a span of 17 bases. The CDR3 consists of 16 residues. The CDR3 protein is CASSPRIGRKNTEAFF. Here the CDR3 DNA reads TGTGCCAGCAGCCCCCGGATTGGACGCAAGAACACTGAAGCTTTCTTT.

This clonotype appeared many times. The chain uses TRBV7-8 and TRBJ2-5; D remains ambiguous. Trimming removed 6 bases at V and 5 bases at J, with 7 bases between. Germline CDR1 is SGHVS and CDR2 is FQNEAQ. CDR3 length: 11 amino acids. Written as DNA, the CDR3 is TGTGCCAGCAGGGCGAGGGAGACCCAGTACTTC. This sequence encodes CASRARETQYF.

This clonotype was picked up many times. CDR3 residues: CASSQAAGVYNEQFF. The CDR3 region has the DNA TGCGCCAGCAGCCAAGCAGCGGGAGTCTACAATGAGCAGTTCTTC. The chain is built from TRBV4-1 and TRBJ2-1, with 8 nucleotides matching TRBD2. Trimming took 1 base from V and 3 from J; bases not matched to a gene: 2. The germline CDR1 and CDR2 sequences are MGHRA and YSYEKL. The CDR3 extends over 15 amino acids.

The chain has TRBV6-1 and TRBJ2-7; TRBD2 matches at 14 bases. The CDR3 totals 18 residues. The germline gives CDR1 MNHNS, CDR2 SASEGT. The trim removed 8 bases at V and 2 bases at J, leaving 14 bases unmatched. CDR3 in amino acids: CASRRQGTSGRNTYEQYF. In DNA, the CDR3 is TGTGCCAGCCGTCGACAAGGGACTAGCGGGAGAAACACCTACGAGCAGTACTTC.

This clonotype was detected only a few times. Only one base separates this from a far larger clonotype, so it likely reflects a read error. The CDR3 region has the DNA TGTGCCAGCAGTCGATCGACTAGCGGGAGGGCCGGAGATGAGCAGTACTTC. Translated: CASSRSTSGRAGDEQYF. The chain joins TRBV12-3 or TRBV12-4 to TRBJ2-7; 14 bases align to TRBD2. CDR3 length: 17 residues. The V segment lost 5 bases and the J segment 7 bases; nucleotides outside the gene matches: 13.

A few counts support this clonotype. V usage is TRBV3-1 and J usage is TRBJ2-1; D ambiguous. CDR1 is LGHDT and CDR2 is YNNKEL in the germline V gene (reference sequence). V was trimmed by 1 base and J by 7 bases, leaving 8 bases between them. This CDR3 is 13 amino acids long. The DNA of the CDR3 is TGTGCCAGCAGCCAAGCGAGTTTAAATGAGCAGTTCTTC. Its protein is CASSQASLNEQFF.

The gene calls are TRBV20-1 and TRBJ1-2; no definite D call. CDR1 and CDR2 from the germline V gene are DFQATT and SNEGSKA (reference sequence). CDR3 length: 12 residues. Trimming left V 0 bases short and J 2 bases short, with 4 bases between. This CDR3 reads CSARDHNYGYTF. As DNA, the CDR3 is TGCAGTGCTAGAGATCACAACTATGGCTACACCTTC.

This clonotype occurred once. At one boundary the junction diverges from the germline segment, which might be a read error. V is TRBV7-9 and J is TRBJ2-1; D is possibly TRBD2 (5 bases). The CDR3 is 15 residues long. The germline V gene has CDR1 SEHNR and CDR2 FQNEAQ (reference sequence). The CDR3 here is CAGSSTRRGYNEQFF. In DNA, the CDR3 is TGTGCCGGCAGCTCCACCCGTCGAGGGTACAATGAGCAGTTCTTC.

This clonotype has a count of ten or more. The chain recombines TRBV28 with TRBJ1-2, with D hard to call. This CDR3 contains 13 residues. The ends were cut back, 5 bases at V and 8 bases at J, with 15 bases in the middle. Germline CDR1 and CDR2: MDHEN and SYDVKM. The CDR3 here is CASSLPHTGGYTF. The CDR3 DNA reads TGTGCCAGCAGTCTCCCCCATACTGGAGGCTACACCTTC.

This clonotype was observed many times. The chain is built from TRBV27 and TRBJ1-2, with 7 bases lining up with TRBD1. The ends lost 5 bases at V and 5 bases at J; junction bases unmatched: 14. CDR1 MNHEY and CDR2 SMNVEV come from the germline V gene (reference sequence). This CDR3 has 16 residues. The CDR3 sequence: CASSPSGDSAGYGYTF. The CDR3 DNA reads as TGTGCCAGCAGTCCCTCCGGGGACAGCGCGGGTTATGGCTACACCTTC.

This clonotype was detected ten times or more. The chain links TRBV2 to TRBJ1-5; 7 bases fit TRBD1. CDR3 size: 19 residues. CDR1 and CDR2 (germline): SNHLY, FYNNEI. V lost 5 bases, J lost 0 bases, and 16 bases stayed unmatched. The DNA of the CDR3 is TGTGCCAGCAGTCCAAAGGGGGCAGGAGGATTATATAGCAATCAGCCCCAGCATTTT. Residues: CASSPKGAGGLYSNQPQHF.